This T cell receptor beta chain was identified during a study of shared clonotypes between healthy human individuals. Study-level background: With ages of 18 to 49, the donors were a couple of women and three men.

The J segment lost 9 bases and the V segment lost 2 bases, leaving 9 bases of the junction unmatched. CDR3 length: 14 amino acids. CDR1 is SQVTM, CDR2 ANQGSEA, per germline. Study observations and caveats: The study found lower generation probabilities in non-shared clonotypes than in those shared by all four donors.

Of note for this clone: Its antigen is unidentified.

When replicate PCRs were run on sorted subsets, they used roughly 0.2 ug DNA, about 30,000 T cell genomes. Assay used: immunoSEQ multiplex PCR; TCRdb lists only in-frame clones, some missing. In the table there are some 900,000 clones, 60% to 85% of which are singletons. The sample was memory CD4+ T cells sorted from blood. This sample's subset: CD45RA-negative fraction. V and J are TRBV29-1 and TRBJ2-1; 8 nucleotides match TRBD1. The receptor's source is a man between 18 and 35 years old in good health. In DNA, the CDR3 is TGCAGCGTTGAAACCCAGGGGGCCTGGGGTGAGCAGTTCTTC. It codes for CSVETQGAWGEQFF.